The next 9 T cell receptor beta chains were all read from a single sample in a study of cytomegalovirus exposure and HLA in healthy donors. Vbeta (60) and Jbeta (13) primers were used in the PCR. Libraries were prepared by immunoSEQ multiplex PCR; TCRdb keeps only in-frame clonotypes and omits some of them. The sample spans more than 90,000 clones; the ten largest clones claim roughly 3.7%. The sample was PBMCs. These receptors came from a man younger than 40 in good health and CMV-seronegative.

This rearrangement joins TRBV11-2 to TRBJ2-7, with TRBD1 as a possible D gene (5 bases). V was pared by 5 bases and J by 0 bases, with 20 bases between. The germline gives CDR1 SGHAT, CDR2 FQNNGV. There are 17 residues in the CDR3. CDR3 in amino acids: CASSPREEALSSYEQYF. CDR3 sequence (DNA): TGTGCCAGCAGCCCCAGGGAAGAGGCCTTGAGCTCCTACGAGCAGTACTTC.

CDR3 sequence: CASSLGTHNTQYF. In DNA, the CDR3 is TGTGCCAGCAGTCTGGGGACTCATAACACGCAGTATTTT. The chain recombines TRBV6-5 with TRBJ2-3; perhaps TRBD2 as D (6 bases). V lost 5 bases to trimming and J lost 9 bases, with 15 bases between them. The CDR3 is made up of 13 amino acids. Germline CDR1 is MNHEY and CDR2 is SVGAGI.

J is TRBJ2-5 and V is TRBV7-7; 8 bases are shared with TRBD1. This CDR3 is built from 13 residues. The germline CDR1 and CDR2 sequences are SSHAT and FNYEAQ (reference sequence). The V segment lost 6 bases and the J segment 5 bases; nucleotides outside the gene matches: 5. The DNA of the CDR3 is TGTGCCAGCAGTTATCAGGGGGCGGAGACCCAGTACTTC. This codes for CASSYQGAETQYF.

This chain connects TRBV12-2 to TRBJ1-2; TRBD1 is the table's D call and was not checked against the DNA. TRBV12-2 has pseudogene status. This CDR3 is 13 amino acids long. CDR3 residues: CASRPTNFYGYTF. The DNA for the CDR3 is TGTGCAAGTCGCCCCACAAATTTCTATGGCTACACCTTC.

This rearrangement joins TRBV4-3 to TRBJ2-1; D remains ambiguous. Germline V gene lookup returns CDR1 LGHNA and CDR2 YSLEER. Trimming took off 1 base at V and 4 bases at J, with 11 bases between the two ends. CDR3 length: 15 residues. CDR3 in amino acids: CASSQGLQLYNEQFF. The CDR3 bases are TGCGCCAGCAGCCAAGGACTCCAATTATACAATGAGCAGTTCTTC.

The V and J genes are TRBV5-5 and TRBJ1-5; D gene uncertain. Germline values: CDR1 SGHKS, CDR2 YYEKEE (reference sequence). V gave up 7 bases and J gave up 4 bases, with 18 bases separating them. The CDR3 runs to 15 residues. As DNA, the CDR3 is TGTGCCAGCGATTTCAGAGGAGGTGGGAATCAGCCCCAGCATTTT. It codes for CASDFRGGGNQPQHF.

Points on this clone: Other DNA sequences from this sample encode an identical CDR3 as well. The rearrangement uses TRBV5-1 and TRBJ1-1; D is possibly TRBD1 (5 bases). CDR3 length: 14 amino acids. The V gene's germline CDR1 is SGHRS and CDR2 YFSETQ. The V end was cut by 3 bases, the J end by 4 bases, with 13 bases between. DNA for the CDR3: TGCGCCAGCAGCTCTCAGGGTGGTGGCACTGAAGCTTTCTTT. This translates into CASSSQGGGTEAFF. Full variable domain (remainder filled in from reference TRBV5-1 and TRBJ1-1): KAGVTQTPRYLIKTRGQQVTLSCSPISGHRSVSWYQQTPGQGLQFLFEYFSETQRNKGNFPGRFSGRQFSNSRSEMNVSTLELGDSALYLCASSSQGGGTEAFFGQGTRLTVV.

V and J are TRBV7-2 and TRBJ1-5, with 9 bases identical to TRBD1. The germline V gene encodes CDR1 SGHTA and CDR2 FQGNSA. After removal of 1 base from V and 4 bases from J, the junction contained 8 bases not matched to a gene. The CDR3 totals 17 residues. CDR3 sequence reads: CASSLGWMTGGNQPQHF. The CDR3 region has the DNA TGTGCCAGCAGCTTAGGGTGGATGACAGGGGGGAATCAGCCCCAGCATTTT. The full variable domain, completed using reference TRBV7-2 and TRBJ1-5, is GAGVSQSPSNKVTEKGKDVELRCDPISGHTALYWYRQSLGQGLEFLIYFQGNSAPDKSGLPSDRFSAERTGGSVSTLTIQRTQQEDSAVYLCASSLGWMTGGNQPQHFGDGTRLSIL.

This chain links TRBV27 with TRBJ2-5, with TRBD1 identical over 7 bases. In germline, CDR1 is MNHEY, CDR2 SMNVEV (reference sequence). This CDR3 contains 14 residues. V gave up 7 bases and J gave up 0 bases; unmatched junction bases: 5. CDR3 DNA: TGTGCCAGCACTCCCAGGGGGTACCAAGAGACCCAGTACTTC. It specifies CASTPRGYQETQYF.